Following are 30 T cell receptor beta chains from one sample sequenced in a study of blood T cell repertoires in COVID-19. TCRdb keeps only in-frame clones here, not all; method: immunoSEQ multiplex PCR. The sample shows approximately 96,000 clones, 70% to 90% of them seen only once. Sequenced sample: peripheral blood. The source of these receptors is an elderly woman with acute or convalescent COVID-19.

This clone was found a few times. The chain has TRBV5-1 and TRBJ2-2; 8 bases fit TRBD2. Trimming took 2 bases from V and 8 from J; bases not matched to a gene: 14. Germline lookup yields CDR1 SGHRS and CDR2 YFSETQ. The CDR3 loop spans 17 amino acids. In DNA, the CDR3 is TGCGCCAGCAGCTTATATAGCGGGACGTTCACCTTAGGGGAGCTGTTTTTT. This encodes CASSLYSGTFTLGELFF.

The CDR3 sequence: CASSMGQQNSPLHF. The CDR3 DNA follows: TGTGCCAGCAGTATGGGACAGCAGAATTCACCCCTCCACTTT. The V and J genes are TRBV6-5 and TRBJ1-6; 7 positions match TRBD1. The J segment lost 7 bases and the V segment lost 5 bases, leaving 5 bases of the junction unmatched. Germline V gene lookup returns CDR1 MNHEY and CDR2 SVGAGI. This CDR3 has 14 residues.

The chain has TRBV10-3 and TRBJ2-2, with a weak D call TRBD1 (7 bases). The germline CDR1 and CDR2 sequences are ENHRY and SYGVKD. The CDR3 is made up of 13 amino acids. The germline V and J ends were trimmed by 11 bases and 5 bases, with 15 bases remaining between them. CDR3 nucleotide sequence: TGTGCCGGAGGGGGCATTTCGACCGGGGAGCTGTTTTTT. Amino acids: CAGGGISTGELFF.

The chain joins TRBV30 to TRBJ1-2; D gene unclear. CDR1 and CDR2 (germline): GTSNPN, SVGIG (reference sequence). The CDR3 is 15 amino acids. The V and J ends lost 0 bases and 1 base respectively, with 12 bases between them. CDR3 DNA sequence: TGTGCCTGGAGTGTACTGGTCGGTTTTAACTATGGCTACACCTTC. Its protein is CAWSVLVGFNYGYTF.

In nucleotides, the CDR3 is TGTGCCAGCAGCTTAGCGGGAAGTTCCTACAATGAGCAGTTCTTC. Translation gives CASSLAGSSYNEQFF. This chain links TRBV5-5 with TRBJ2-1; 7 bases map to TRBD2. Germline V gene data show CDR1 as SGHKS and CDR2 as YYEKEE (reference sequence). V was clipped by 2 bases and J by 1 base; unmatched bases: 3. The CDR3 spans 15 residues.

This clone has just a few counts. Other nucleotide sequences from this sample produce the same CDR3. V usage is TRBV18 and J usage is TRBJ1-1; D not certain. Germline V gives CDR1 KGHSH, CDR2 LQKENI. Trimming pared 3 bases from V and 1 base from J, leaving 6 bases between. The CDR3 spans 13 residues. The CDR3 sequence is CASSPSGNTEAFF. As DNA, the CDR3 is TGTGCCAGCTCACCCTCAGGGAACACTGAAGCTTTCTTT.

The chain uses TRBV9 and TRBJ1-2; the D is unclear. Looked up from germline, CDR1 is SGDLS and CDR2 is YYNGEE. The CDR3 consists of 13 residues. V dropped 2 bases and J dropped 7 bases, with 12 bases sitting between them. The CDR3 is CASSVDPTGGYTF. CDR3 DNA: TGTGCCAGCAGCGTCGACCCGACGGGTGGCTACACCTTC. Full variable domain (rest looked up from reference TRBV9 and TRBJ1-2): DSGVTQTPKHLITATGQRVTLRCSPRSGDLSVYWYQQSLDQGLQFLIQYYNGEERAKGNILERFSAQQFPDLHSELNLSSLELGDSALYFCASSVDPTGGYTFGSGTRLTVV.

This clone was picked up one time. The chain employs TRBV30 and TRBJ1-1; D is ambiguous. The CDR3 loop spans 11 amino acids. V gave up 4 bases and J gave up 1 base, with 4 bases separating them. Germline V gene lookup returns CDR1 GTSNPN and CDR2 SVGIG (reference sequence). CDR3 bases: TGTGCCTGGATGAGGAACACTGAAGCTTTCTTT. It specifies CAWMRNTEAFF.

This clone was found a few times. V gene TRBV29-1 combines with J gene TRBJ2-1; TRBD2 agrees at 14 bases. Germline lookup yields CDR1 SQVTM and CDR2 ANQGSEA. The CDR3 runs to 17 residues. The trim removed 4 bases at V and 1 base at J, leaving 6 bases unmatched. For the CDR3, the DNA is TGCAGCGTTGGCGGGGGGACTAGCGGGAGATCCTACAATGAGCAGTTCTTC. Amino acid sequence: CSVGGGTSGRSYNEQFF.

The genes are TRBV18 and TRBJ2-7; TRBD1 agrees at 10 bases. The length of the CDR3 is 14 residues. CDR1 is KGHSH and CDR2 is LQKENI in the germline V gene. V shed 3 bases and J 5 bases; nucleotides not matched to a gene: 4. The CDR3 sequence is CASSPSGTGDEQYF. CDR3 sequence (DNA): TGTGCCAGCTCACCGTCCGGGACAGGGGACGAGCAGTACTTC.

The CDR3 DNA reads as TGTGCCAGCAGTTACGGGGGGCTAGCTAATGAAAAACTGTTTTTT. Its protein product is CASSYGGLANEKLFF. This chain joins TRBV7-2 and TRBJ1-4, with D perhaps matching TRBD1 (6 bases). The CDR3 spans 15 residues. Germline CDR1 reads SGHTA; CDR2 reads FQGNSA. Trimming removed 6 bases from V and 3 bases from J, with 14 bases in between. Combining the CDR3 with reference TRBV7-2 and TRBJ1-4 gives the whole variable domain GAGVSQSPSNKVTEKGKDVELRCDPISGHTALYWYRQSLGQGLEFLIYFQGNSAPDKSGLPSDRFSAERTGGSVSTLTIQRTQQEDSAVYLCASSYGGLANEKLFFGSGTQLSVL.

The DNA of the CDR3 is TGTGCCAGCAGACCTCGGACAGAATCTCTGTACTTC. This encodes CASRPRTESLYF. This chain links TRBV28 with TRBJ2-4, with a possible D match to TRBD1 (6 bases). V was shortened by 6 bases and J by 15 bases, with 18 bases between the two germline ends. CDR1 is MDHEN, CDR2 SYDVKM, per germline. This CDR3 has 12 residues.

The chain employs TRBV5-1 and TRBJ2-5; tentative D call: TRBD1 (5 bases). V lost 0 bases and J lost 5, with 14 bases in between. The CDR3 is 15 residues long. CDR1 SGHRS and CDR2 YFSETQ come from the germline V gene. CDR3 nucleotide sequence: TGCGCCAGCAGCTTGGGCCAGGGTCTTGCCGAGACCCAGTACTTC. It encodes CASSLGQGLAETQYF.

The rearrangement uses TRBV4-2 and TRBJ2-3, with unresolved D. Trimming removed 1 base at V and 2 bases at J, with 4 bases between. The CDR3 loop spans 13 amino acids. CDR1 LGHNA and CDR2 YNFKEQ come from the germline V gene. The CDR3 loop is CASSQGLTDTQYF. Written as DNA, the CDR3 is TGTGCCAGCAGCCAAGGACTCACAGATACGCAGTATTTT.

The chain carries TRBV7-8 and TRBJ2-7; TRBD2 agrees at 7 bases. Germline V CDR1 and CDR2: SGHVS, FQNEAQ. The V and J ends lost 3 bases and 2 bases, in that order; junction bases with no gene match: 4. This CDR3 has 14 residues. This CDR3 reads CASSFGGTAYEQYF. CDR3 nucleotide sequence: TGTGCCAGCAGCTTCGGGGGGACCGCCTACGAGCAGTACTTC.

The chain is built from TRBV19 and TRBJ2-4; TRBD1 agrees at 9 bases. This CDR3 contains 14 residues. From germline, CDR1 is LNHDA and CDR2 SQIVND (reference sequence). Trimming cost V 5 bases and J 6 bases; bases outside gene matches: 5. CDR3 in DNA: TGTGCCAGTAGTTCCTCGACAGGGGGAAACATTCAGTACTTC. It translates to CASSSSTGGNIQYF.

CDR3 protein: CASSFHGGEETQYF. In nucleotides, the CDR3 is TGTGCCAGCAGTTTTCATGGAGGGGAAGAGACCCAGTACTTC. J is TRBJ2-5 and V is TRBV28, with a tentative D call TRBD2 (6 bases). Between the trimmed V and J ends, which lost 3 bases and 3 bases, there was a span of 11 bases. CDR3 length: 14 residues. Germline V CDR1 and CDR2: MDHEN, SYDVKM. The full variable domain, its missing parts supplied by reference TRBV28 and TRBJ2-5, is DVKVTQSSRYLVKRTGEKVFLECVQDMDHENMFWYRQDPGLGLRLIYFSYDVKMKEKGDIPEGYSVSREKKERFSLILESASTNQTSMYLCASSFHGGEETQYFGPGTRLLVL.

The chain has TRBV20-1 and TRBJ2-1; D is perhaps TRBD2 (5 bases). Germline V gene data show CDR1 as DFQATT and CDR2 as SNEGSKA (reference sequence). The CDR3 consists of 9 residues. V lost 7 bases, J lost 10 bases, and 8 bases lay in between. The DNA of the CDR3 is TGCAGTGAAAGAGGGGAGCAGTTCTTC. Translated, it gives CSERGEQFF.

This chain uses TRBV5-1 with TRBJ2-6, with D possibly TRBD1 on 6 matching bases. CDR3 length equals 18 residues. Germline V gene lookup returns CDR1 SGHRS and CDR2 YFSETQ. V lost 9 bases and J lost 3, with 25 bases in between. The CDR3 sequence: CATRSGAGDLGGANVLTF. DNA of the CDR3: TGCGCCACCCGGTCCGGGGCAGGGGATTTGGGTGGGGCCAACGTCCTGACTTTC. Filled out from reference TRBV5-1 and TRBJ2-6, the complete variable domain reads KAGVTQTPRYLIKTRGQQVTLSCSPISGHRSVSWYQQTPGQGLQFLFEYFSETQRNKGNFPGRFSGRQFSNSRSEMNVSTLELGDSALYLCATRSGAGDLGGANVLTFGAGSRLTVL.

CDR3 nucleotide sequence: TGTGCCAGCAGTGGCCAGCGGGGGTACAATGAGCAGTTCTTC. It specifies CASSGQRGYNEQFF. J is TRBJ2-1 and V is TRBV2, with TRBD2 matching over 8 bases. The CDR3 loop spans 14 amino acids. The germline CDR1 and CDR2 sequences are SNHLY and FYNNEI. J lost 4 bases, V lost 4 bases, and 3 bases had no gene match. Full variable domain (remainder filled in from reference TRBV2 and TRBJ2-1): EPEVTQTPSHQVTQMGQEVILRCVPISNHLYFYWYRQILGQKVEFLVSFYNNEISEKSEIFDDQFSVERPDGSNFTLKIRSTKLEDSAMYFCASSGQRGYNEQFFGPGTRLTVL.

J is TRBJ1-6 and V is TRBV13; 10 bases match TRBD1. The CDR3 extends over 16 amino acids. CDR1 and CDR2 from the germline V gene are PRHDT and FYEKMQ (reference sequence). The J segment lost 7 bases and the V segment lost 6 bases, leaving 9 bases of the junction unmatched. The CDR3 region has the DNA TGTGCCAGCAGTTTTACCGGGACAGGGGTGAATTCACCCCTCCACTTT. It translates to CASSFTGTGVNSPLHF.

V gene TRBV5-6 combines with J gene TRBJ2-7, with TRBD2 identical over 10 bases. This CDR3 contains 17 residues. Germline V CDR1 and CDR2: SGHDT, YYEEEE. V trimming: 1 base; J trimming: 2 bases; junction bases outside the gene matches: 9. CDR3 coding DNA: TGTGCCAGCAGCTTGCTTACTAGCGGGATTGGTACCTACGAGCAGTACTTC. Protein: CASSLLTSGIGTYEQYF.

The chain combines TRBV5-1 with TRBJ2-1; 10 bases fit TRBD2. Germline CDR1 SGHRS, CDR2 YFSETQ. With V trimmed by 5 bases and J by 4 bases, 3 bases remained unmatched. The CDR3 runs 14 residues. CDR3 coding DNA: TGCGCCAGCAGTCAGCGGGAGGGTTACAATGAGCAGTTCTTC. Translation gives CASSQREGYNEQFF.

The chain recombines TRBV19 with TRBJ2-2; D could derive from TRBD1 or TRBD2 (12 bases each). Per germline, CDR1 LNHDA and CDR2 SQIVND (reference sequence). The length of the CDR3 is 22 residues. Trimming removed 3 bases at V and 4 bases at J, with 33 bases between. The CDR3 protein is CASSIRDRGLGLAGGPTGELFF. CDR3 DNA: TGTGCCAGTAGTATCCGGGACAGGGGGCTAGGGCTAGCGGGAGGGCCCACCGGGGAGCTGTTTTTT.

The chain joins TRBV7-2 to TRBJ1-5, with 7 bases lining up with TRBD1. Germline assignment: CDR1 SGHTA and CDR2 FQGNSA. The trim removed 5 bases at V and 0 bases at J, leaving 7 bases unmatched. This CDR3 is built from 16 residues. CDR3 amino acids: CASSPRTGVSNQPQHF. CDR3 DNA: TGTGCCAGCAGCCCAAGAACAGGGGTTAGCAATCAGCCCCAGCATTTT.

The V gene is TRBV6-5, the J gene TRBJ2-1, with D perhaps matching TRBD2 (5 bases). CDR1 is MNHEY and CDR2 is SVGAGI in the germline V gene. The CDR3 covers 15 residues. V dropped 5 bases and J dropped 2 bases, with 13 bases sitting between them. The CDR3 DNA sequence: TGTGCCAGCAGTCGAACCCGGGATCCCTACAATGAGCAGTTCTTC. It codes for CASSRTRDPYNEQFF.

The sample holds a few counts of this clone. The chain employs TRBV7-8 and TRBJ2-2; D is perhaps TRBD1 (6 bases). The V end was cut by 1 base, the J end by 5 bases, with 11 bases between. CDR1 is SGHVS, CDR2 FQNEAQ, per germline. The CDR3 runs to 15 residues. The CDR3 here is CASSLVVQGTGELFF. The CDR3 nucleotides are TGTGCCAGCAGCTTAGTAGTCCAGGGGACCGGGGAGCTGTTTTTT.

The chain combines TRBV25-1 with TRBJ2-5, with D perhaps matching TRBD1 (6 bases). This CDR3 region has 15 residues. Germline CDR1 and CDR2: MGHDK and SYGVNS. V was cut by 6 bases and J by 5 bases, with 19 bases left in between. CDR3 sequence: CASSPLGGDRETQYF. The CDR3 DNA reads TGTGCCAGCAGCCCCCTAGGGGGAGATAGGGAGACCCAGTACTTC.

In its sample, this clone was seen a few times. V usage is TRBV7-9 and J usage is TRBJ2-1; D might be TRBD1 (6 bases). The CDR3 consists of 12 residues. Germline V gene sequence: CDR1 SEHNR, CDR2 FQNEAQ (reference sequence). V was clipped by 4 bases and J by 8 bases, with 9 bases between them. This chain's CDR3 is CASSSDSYEQFF. As DNA, the CDR3 is TGTGCCAGCAGCTCGGACAGTTATGAGCAGTTCTTC.

The genes are TRBV24-1 and TRBJ1-2; a possible D gene is TRBD1 (5 bases). The germline gives CDR1 KGHDR, CDR2 SFDVKD. The CDR3 length is 11 residues. Trimming left V 5 bases short and J 8 bases short, with 8 bases between. The CDR3 nucleotides are TGTGCCACCAGTGCAGGGATCGGCTACACCTTC. It codes for CATSAGIGYTF.